This TCR beta chain was obtained from a study of naive and memory T cell subsets. An equimolar mix of two oligonucleotides served as the beta constant-region primer for TRBC1 and TRBC2. Ligated cDNA was amplified by four rounds of PCR with nested alpha and beta constant-region primers and SP2. TCRdb ran MiXCR on the UMI-ligation and nested PCR reads and lists one entry per CDR3 protein. Of roughly 130,000 distinct CDR3 sequences listed, just over 35% were seen once; the top ten hold 0.75% to 1%. Note on this clonotype: The antigen is unknown.

The CDR3 runs 15 residues. The V gene end was trimmed by 4 bases and the J gene end by 8 bases; junction bases not matched to a gene: 10. Germline V gene lookup returns CDR1 MNHEY and CDR2 SMNVEV (reference sequence). Broader study findings: Naive and memory repertoire findings lacked a ground truth for validation. TCR abundance followed a power law differing between naive and memory subsets.

This receptor was identified in a human donor in good health. The chain carries TRBV27 and TRBJ2-1; 8 nucleotides agree with TRBD1. Sequencing input: central memory CD4+ T cells from blood. The CDR3 DNA reads as TGTGCCAGCAGTTCACAGGGGGGAAGGAGGCATGAGCAGTTCTTC. Protein product: CASSSQGGRRHEQFF.